Shown below are 10 T cell receptor beta chains from a single sample sequenced in a study of Graves' ophthalmopathy and Graves' hyperthyroidism. RNA transcripts were the source from which TCR beta CDR3 regions were amplified. The first round was an RT-PCR with HTBI primers, and the second round was a multiplex PCR. TCRdb called the multiplex PCR reads again in MiXCR, with one record for every CDR3 protein. The top ten hold over 8.5% of the sample, which has over a million distinct CDR3 sequences, about 38% seen once. Sequences were obtained from peripheral blood or thyroid tissue (not recorded which). These receptors all stem from an adult man with Graves' hyperthyroidism.

On this clonotype itself: Lacking the conserved final phenylalanine or tryptophan, this CDR3 likely reflects a read error. The chain recombines TRBV11-2 with TRBJ2-5; TRBD2 aligns across 11 bases. The CDR3 sequence is 15 residues long. Germline values: CDR1 SGHAT, CDR2 FQNNGV. The trim removed 5 bases at V and 5 bases at J, leaving 7 bases unmatched. The CDR3 here is CASSPMRTSGETQYS. In DNA form, the CDR3 reads TGTGCCAGCAGCCCTATGCGGACTAGCGGGGAGACCCAGTACTCC.

This clonotype was counted at least ten times. The chain uses TRBV4-2 and TRBJ2-7; D may be TRBD2 (5 bases). V lost 0 bases and J 8 bases, leaving 14 bases between the germline ends. The length of the CDR3 is 14 residues. Germline lookup yields CDR1 LGHNA and CDR2 YNFKEQ. The CDR3 sequence: CASSQDTGMGKQYF. The CDR3, as DNA: TGTGCCAGCAGCCAAGATACCGGGATGGGGAAGCAGTACTTC.

This clonotype was observed a handful of times. The chain employs TRBV5-1 and TRBJ2-7; TRBD2 agrees at 9 bases. With 4 bases clipped from V and 5 bases from J, the junction kept 7 bases outside the gene matches. Germline CDR1 and CDR2: SGHRS and YFSETQ. This CDR3 is built from 14 residues. CDR3 sequence: CASSLHSGSNEQYF. The CDR3 nucleotides are TGCGCCAGCAGCCTCCATAGCGGGAGTAACGAGCAGTACTTC.

V is TRBV2 and J is TRBJ2-2; D uncertain. V shed 6 bases and J shed 3 bases, with 8 bases lying between them. This CDR3 has 13 amino acids. Germline assignment: CDR1 SNHLY and CDR2 FYNNEI. The CDR3 region is CASRVSYTGELFF. The CDR3 DNA sequence: TGTGCCAGCAGGGTATCCTACACCGGGGAGCTGTTTTTT.

This clonotype was recorded many times. The V gene is TRBV20-1, the J gene TRBJ1-5; 10 bases fit TRBD1. Germline V lookup: CDR1 DFQATT, CDR2 SNEGSKA (reference sequence). The CDR3 covers 15 residues. V shed 6 bases and J 2 bases; nucleotides not matched to a gene: 7. CDR3 sequence (DNA): TGCAGTGCCGACACCGGGACAGGGGGCAATCAGCCCCAGCATTTT. It encodes CSADTGTGGNQPQHF.

This chain connects TRBV9 to TRBJ2-7; 7 bases agree with TRBD1. With 0 bases clipped from V and 3 bases from J, the junction kept 6 bases outside the gene matches. Germline V gene data show CDR1 as SGDLS and CDR2 as YYNGEE. The CDR3 loop spans 15 amino acids. In DNA, the CDR3 is TGTGCCAGCAGCGTAGAGGAGACAGGGATCTACGAGCAGTACTTC. Protein: CASSVEETGIYEQYF.

This clonotype occurred a few times. A much bigger clone sits one base away, suggesting this may be a read error. The chain links TRBV20-1 to TRBJ1-1; the D is unclear. CDR3 length: 15 residues. V was trimmed by 5 bases and J by 1 base, leaving 17 bases between them. From germline, CDR1 is DFQATT and CDR2 SNEGSKA (reference sequence). The CDR3 protein is CSAGPQGRKNTEAFF. The DNA for the CDR3 is TGCAGTGCTGGACCCCAAGGCCGCAAGAACACTGAAGCTTTCTTT.

This clonotype has ten or more counts. The chain uses TRBV12-3 or TRBV12-4 and TRBJ2-5; 7 positions agree with TRBD2. The length of the CDR3 is 13 residues. Trimming cost V 5 bases and J 4 bases; bases outside gene matches: 4. The chain's CDR3 is CASSGGGIETQYF. DNA for the CDR3: TGTGCCAGCAGTGGGGGAGGGATAGAGACCCAGTACTTC.

This chain connects TRBV7-3 to TRBJ1-1; perhaps TRBD1 as D (5 bases). CDR1 is SGHTA, CDR2 FQGTGA, per germline. V lost 5 bases to trimming and J lost 6 bases, with 22 bases between them. The CDR3 loop spans 16 amino acids. CDR3 nucleotide sequence: TGTGCCAGCAGCCAAGATGGGCAGGGAAGTAACGCTGAAGCTTTCTTT. It encodes CASSQDGQGSNAEAFF.

The chain recombines TRBV7-8 with TRBJ2-5, with D possibly TRBD1 on 6 matching bases. Per the germline V gene, CDR1 is SGHVS and CDR2 is FQNEAQ. The CDR3 covers 16 residues. Between the trimmed V and J ends, which lost 1 base and 2 bases, there was a span of 14 bases. The CDR3 sequence is CASSLGVRGRQETQYF. DNA for the CDR3: TGTGCCAGCAGCTTAGGAGTCAGGGGTCGGCAAGAGACCCAGTACTTC. The whole variable domain, filled in from reference TRBV7-8 and TRBJ2-5, reads GAGVSQSPRYKVAKRGQDVALRCDPISGHVSLFWYQQALGQGPEFLTYFQNEAQLDKSGLPSDRFFAERPEGSVSTLKIQRTQQEDSAVYLCASSLGVRGRQETQYFGPGTRLLVL.